The sequence of this T cell receptor (beta chain) was determined in a study of OX40 agonist ivuxolimab in advanced cancers. Whole-study context: The diagnoses of dose-escalation patients were hepatocellular carcinoma, melanoma, renal cell or head and neck cancer.

Collection of blood occurred at baseline, at cycle 4 day 1, and at cycle 7 day 1. Study-level findings and limits: Low clonal expansion, among the lowest seen, marked partial responders at 0.1-3.0 mg/kg.

Method: immunoSEQ multiplex PCR; TCRdb's copy keeps in-frame clones and lacks some. The sample carries 130,000 or so clones, around 93% recorded once. In regard to this clone: Its antigen is undetermined.

This CDR3 is 16 amino acids long. Trimming pared 0 bases from V and 5 bases from J, leaving 15 bases between. CDR1 is SGDLS and CDR2 is YYNGEE in the germline V gene. This clonotype originated in an adult with an advanced solid tumor such as melanoma, head and neck, liver or kidney cancer. Sequenced here: CD4+ or CD8+ T cells sorted from blood, sampled in a trial of the OX40 agonist ivuxolimab. The rearrangement joins TRBV9 to TRBJ2-1, with D tentatively TRBD1 (5 bases). The CDR3 coding sequence is TGTGCCAGCAGCGTAGGGTCCGTTAGGACACACAATGAGCAGTTCTTC. Translating gives CASSVGSVRTHNEQFF.